This passage covers 25 T cell receptor beta chains from one sample sequenced in a study of blood T cells in healthy people across ages. For the second PCR, which ran for about 7 to 12 cycles, a sample-barcoded 5' primer and a J-beta primer mix were used. Each CDR3 protein gets one entry after TCRdb re-called the 5' RACE reads with MiXCR. Among around 800,000 distinct CDR3 sequences, around 42% were seen once, and the ten largest hold approximately 19%. Input material: blood. The receptors come from a man aged 60 to 75 in good health.

The gene calls are TRBV2 and TRBJ1-2; D gene unclear. V was pared by 6 bases and J by 9 bases, with 8 bases between. Germline assignment: CDR1 SNHLY and CDR2 FYNNEI. CDR3 length equals 10 residues. CDR3: CASRRLSYTF. CDR3 sequence (DNA): TGTGCCAGCAGGCGCTTGAGCTACACCTTC.

The rearrangement links TRBV20-1 to TRBJ2-5; 9 bases are a match to TRBD2. V dropped 6 bases and J dropped 1; count of bases not matched to a gene: 9. CDR3 length: 15 amino acids. Per the germline V gene, CDR1 is DFQATT and CDR2 is SNEGSKA (reference sequence). For the CDR3, the DNA is TGCAGTGCAAAGAGGTCTAGCGGGGTCCAAGAGACCCAGTACTTC. Residues: CSAKRSSGVQETQYF.

The V and J genes are TRBV20-1 and TRBJ2-5; 8 nucleotides line up with TRBD1. This CDR3 is built from 14 residues. Germline CDR1 DFQATT, CDR2 SNEGSKA (reference sequence). Trimming at V came to 6 bases and at J to 3 bases, leaving 9 bases not matched to a gene. CDR3 DNA sequence: TGCAGTGCGCGACAGGGGTCGGGGAAAGAGACCCAGTACTTC. Translating it yields CSARQGSGKETQYF.

This clonotype was detected only a few times. This sequence joins TRBV6-1 and TRBJ2-1; D remains ambiguous. CDR1 and CDR2 from the germline V gene are MNHNS and SASEGT. This CDR3 region has 12 residues. V shed 2 bases and J shed 3 bases, with 2 bases lying between them. CDR3 nucleotide sequence: TGTGCCAGCAGTGAACTCTACAATGAGCAGTTCTTC. Its translation: CASSELYNEQFF.

This clonotype was detected a few times. The gene calls are TRBV20-1 and TRBJ1-2; 9 bases line up with TRBD1. The CDR3 covers 16 residues. Per germline, CDR1 DFQATT and CDR2 SNEGSKA (reference sequence). V lost 3 bases to trimming and J lost 3 bases; unmatched junction nucleotides: 11. The CDR3 protein is CSASLHRDRADYGYTF. The CDR3 bases are TGCAGTGCTAGCCTCCACCGGGACAGGGCCGACTATGGCTACACCTTC.

The rearrangement joins TRBV7-9 to TRBJ2-5; possible D gene TRBD2, 5 bases. This CDR3 is 13 amino acids long. Trimming took off 1 base at V and 11 bases at J, with 14 bases between the two ends. Germline V gene lookup returns CDR1 SEHNR and CDR2 FQNEAQ (reference sequence). CDR3 in amino acids: CASSLGRAGEQYF. In DNA form, the CDR3 reads TGTGCCAGCAGCTTAGGTAGGGCTGGGGAGCAGTACTTC.

This chain connects TRBV29-1 to TRBJ1-1; 8 bases align to TRBD1. CDR1 and CDR2 from the germline V gene are SQVTM and ANQGSEA. This CDR3 comprises 13 residues. Losses at the gene ends were 7 bases for V and 3 bases for J; bases not matched to a gene: 7. CDR3 loop: CSGHRGKDTEAFF. In DNA, the CDR3 is TGCAGCGGTCACAGGGGGAAGGACACTGAAGCTTTCTTT.

Points on this clonotype: The conserved phenylalanine or tryptophan normally closing the CDR3 is absent here, so this likely arose from a read error. The rearrangement links TRBV12-3 or TRBV12-4 to TRBJ2-5; D may be TRBD1 or TRBD2 (5 bases each). V was shortened by 6 bases and J by 4 bases, with 18 bases between the two germline ends. CDR3 size: 15 residues. The CDR3 spells CASSSRRVGVETQYS. The DNA for the CDR3 is TGTGCCAGCAGCTCGCGCAGAGTGGGGGTAGAGACCCAGTACTCC.

This clonotype showed up just a few times. The chain links TRBV4-1 to TRBJ1-2; D gene uncertain. V lost 3 bases to trimming and J lost 0 bases, with 5 bases between them. The CDR3 is 13 amino acids. Germline CDR1 and CDR2: MGHRA and YSYEKL. CDR3 coding DNA: TGCGCCAGCAGCCACGTATCTAACTATGGCTACACCTTC. Its protein product is CASSHVSNYGYTF.

This clonotype has a handful of counts. This rearrangement joins TRBV7-2 to TRBJ2-5; 8 positions agree with TRBD2. CDR3 length: 15 residues. V was pared by 5 bases and J by 2 bases, with 7 bases of the junction left unmatched. Germline assignment: CDR1 SGHTA and CDR2 FQGNSA. For the CDR3, the DNA is TGTGCCAGCAGCCGCCGGGGGGGTAGGCAAGAGACCCAGTACTTC. Translated, it gives CASSRRGGRQETQYF.

This sequence joins TRBV5-1 and TRBJ2-1; unclear D gene. The end of the DNA fits TRBJ2-7 better, so the J call may be wrong. Per germline, CDR1 SGHRS and CDR2 YFSETQ. The CDR3 sequence is 16 residues long. The CDR3 is CASSLGAISSYNEQYF. The CDR3 coding sequence is TGCGCCAGCAGCTTGGGGGCGATTAGCTCCTACAATGAGCAGTACTTC.

V is TRBV25-1 and J is TRBJ1-5; a possible D gene is TRBD1 (6 bases). This CDR3 has 15 residues. Germline loops: CDR1 MGHDK, CDR2 SYGVNS. V was clipped by 2 bases and J by 4 bases, with 12 bases between them. The CDR3 DNA follows: TGTGCCAGCAGTGAAGGGGGGCAGGGAAATCAGCCCCAGCATTTT. Translated: CASSEGGQGNQPQHF.

Comments on this clonotype: This may arise from a read error, as a much more abundant clone is one base away. The chain has TRBV27 and TRBJ2-4; no definite D call. The end of the DNA fits TRBJ2-7 better, so the J call may be wrong. The CDR3 is 14 amino acids. The V gene's germline CDR1 is MNHEY and CDR2 SMNVEV (reference sequence). CDR3 sequence reads: CASSRKVGMGEQYF. In DNA form, the CDR3 reads TGTGCCAGCAGTCGGAAAGTGGGTATGGGCGAGCAGTACTTC.

In DNA form, the CDR3 reads TGTGCCAGCAGCTTAAAACAGGGGGATTCCTACGAGCAGTACTTC. It yields the protein CASSLKQGDSYEQYF. The chain couples TRBV7-2 to TRBJ2-7, with 8 bases identical to TRBD1. This CDR3 region has 15 residues. Germline V lookup: CDR1 SGHTA, CDR2 FQGNSA. Unmatched junction bases numbered 4, after V lost 2 bases and J lost 1 base. The full variable domain, its missing parts supplied by reference TRBV7-2 and TRBJ2-7, is GAGVSQSPSNKVTEKGKDVELRCDPISGHTALYWYRQSLGQGLEFLIYFQGNSAPDKSGLPSDRFSAERTGGSVSTLTIQRTQQEDSAVYLCASSLKQGDSYEQYFGPGTRLTVT.

Details on this clonotype: Its ends do not fully match the called genes, so a read error is possible. The chain joins TRBV14 to TRBJ1-2; D gene unclear. The CDR3 is made up of 15 amino acids. The germline CDR1 and CDR2 sequences are SGHDN and FVKESK. The CDR3 is CASSQGPRRNYGYTF. The CDR3, as DNA: TGTGCCAGCAGTCAAGGACCCAGGCGTAACTATGGCTACACCTTC.

J is TRBJ2-5 and V is TRBV20-1; 11 nucleotides line up with TRBD2. Matching the DNA end better, TRBJ2-7 makes the J call doubtful. Per germline, CDR1 DFQATT and CDR2 SNEGSKA (reference sequence). The CDR3 is 15 amino acids. The CDR3 bases are TGCAGTACTACTCCCACTAGCGGGGGAACCTACGAGCAGTACTTC. Translation gives CSTTPTSGGTYEQYF.

The CDR3 DNA reads TGCGCCAGCAGCTTGGGGAGGGTACCGGCCAAAAACATTCAGTACTTC. It translates to CASSLGRVPAKNIQYF. The chain recombines TRBV5-1 with TRBJ2-4, with a possible D match to TRBD2 (6 bases). From germline, CDR1 is SGHRS and CDR2 YFSETQ. V was cut by 0 bases and J by 1 base, with 11 bases left in between. The CDR3 length is 16 residues.

The chain joins TRBV29-1 to TRBJ2-3; possibly TRBD1 for D (5 bases). The ends were cut back, 6 bases at V and 7 bases at J, with 20 bases in the middle. Germline loops: CDR1 SQVTM, CDR2 ANQGSEA. The CDR3 has 14 amino acids. CDR3 DNA sequence: TGCAGCGTATTGGCGCATGGGGCAAGGAATACGCAGTATTTT. Translated: CSVLAHGARNTQYF.

This clonotype was detected a few times. This rearrangement joins TRBV12-3 or TRBV12-4 to TRBJ2-3; 12 positions agree with TRBD2. The CDR3 has 17 amino acids. J was trimmed by 2 bases and V by 5 bases; bases with no gene match: 8. The CDR3 nucleotides read TGTGCCAGCAGTCACCCTAGCGGGGGGGCTTACACAGATACGCAGTATTTT. It is translated as CASSHPSGGAYTDTQYF.

This clonotype was observed a handful of times. This chain links TRBV11-2 with TRBJ2-5; the match to TRBD1 covers 7 bases. The assigned J gene may be wrong: the sequence end matches TRBJ2-7 better. Germline lookup yields CDR1 SGHAT and CDR2 FQNNGV. This CDR3 region has 14 residues. CDR3 residues: CASSLEAGGYEQYF. CDR3 DNA sequence: TGTGCCAGCAGCTTAGAAGCAGGGGGCTACGAGCAGTACTTC.

The chain recombines TRBV29-1 with TRBJ2-7; 9 bases match TRBD1. This CDR3 region has 13 residues. Germline CDR1 is SQVTM and CDR2 is ANQGSEA. The J segment lost 4 bases and the V segment lost 6 bases, leaving 7 bases of the junction unmatched. The chain's CDR3 is CSVRRQGEYEQYF. The CDR3 DNA reads TGCAGCGTGAGACGACAGGGGGAGTACGAGCAGTACTTC.

This sequence joins TRBV2 and TRBJ1-2, with a tentative D call TRBD1 (5 bases). The CDR3 is made up of 14 amino acids. With 6 bases removed from V and 4 bases from J, the gap between germline ends came to 15 bases. Germline assignment: CDR1 SNHLY and CDR2 FYNNEI. The CDR3 DNA reads TGTGCCAGCAGGCAGGGAAATAACGGCTATGGCTACACCTTC. Amino acid sequence: CASRQGNNGYGYTF.

This clonotype was observed a handful of times. V and J are TRBV5-8 and TRBJ2-4; D unclear. Germline V gene data show CDR1 as SGHTS and CDR2 as YDEGEE. V was shortened by 0 bases and J by 13 bases, with 11 bases between the two germline ends. The CDR3 is 12 amino acids. The CDR3 DNA reads as TGTGCCAGCAGCTTGGGTTGGGGTGAGCAGTACTTC. It codes for CASSLGWGEQYF.

The chain uses TRBV4-3 and TRBJ2-1; 7 bases are shared with TRBD1. CDR1 and CDR2 (germline): LGHNA, YSLEER. V lost 9 bases, J lost 10 bases, and 0 bases stayed unmatched. The CDR3 is made up of 9 amino acids. The CDR3 spells CARQGEQFF. The CDR3 nucleotides read TGCGCCAGACAGGGGGAGCAGTTCTTC.

In this sample, this clonotype turned up once. The genes are TRBV7-2 and TRBJ1-2, with a weak D call TRBD1 (6 bases). This CDR3 is built from 13 residues. Germline CDR1 is SGHTA and CDR2 is FQGNSA. The ends were cut back, 2 bases at V and 8 bases at J, with 12 bases in the middle. CDR3 sequence: CASSLTAGGGYTF. The CDR3 nucleotides read TGTGCCAGCAGCTTAACAGCCGGGGGCGGCTACACCTTC.